One sample yielded the 32 T cell receptor beta chains listed below, sequenced in a study of post-analysis software for immune sequencing data. No antigens are known for them. TCR beta cDNA libraries had unique molecular identifiers. TCRdb ran MiXCR on the PCR reads and lists one entry per CDR3 protein. The repertoire includes 500,000 to 600,000 distinct CDR3 sequences, 44% of them detected once, and under 2% sits in the top ten. Study-wide findings and caveats: About five TRBV segments were more frequent in patients than controls; TRBV5-6, TRBV5-1 and TRBV20-1 belonged to this group.

The sequenced material came from blood. The receptor source for this set is a girl between 10 and 17 years old with multiple sclerosis.

As concerns this clonotype: The missing conserved phenylalanine or tryptophan at the end of this CDR3 makes a read error likely. The V gene is TRBV6-5, the J gene TRBJ1-5, with 7 bases lining up with TRBD1. The germline V gene has CDR1 MNHEY and CDR2 SVGAGI. With V trimmed by 0 bases and J by 0 bases, 5 bases remained unmatched. The CDR3 extends over 17 amino acids. The CDR3 spells CASSYSRGTDSNQPQHL. In DNA, the CDR3 is TGTGCCAGCAGTTACTCGAGGGGGACAGATAGCAATCAGCCCCAGCATTTA.

The V and J genes are TRBV20-1 and TRBJ2-7; TRBD2 matches 8 bases. The junction had 4 bases not matched to a gene; V was cut back by 3 bases and J by 0 bases. Germline V gives CDR1 DFQATT, CDR2 SNEGSKA (reference sequence). The CDR3 is 14 residues long. CDR3 nucleotide sequence: TGCAGTGCTAGTAAGCGGGAGTCCTCCTACGAGCAGTACTTC. Translated: CSASKRESSYEQYF.

In its sample, this clonotype was seen once. V is TRBV10-3 and J is TRBJ2-3; D possibly corresponds to TRBD2 (5 bases). Trimming pared 6 bases from V and 5 bases from J, leaving 15 bases between. This CDR3 is built from 14 residues. From germline, CDR1 is ENHRY and CDR2 SYGVKD. The CDR3 region is CAIRPEEYKDTQYF. The CDR3 nucleotides are TGTGCCATCAGACCGGAGGAGTACAAAGATACGCAGTATTTT.

J is TRBJ1-5 and V is TRBV27; D possibly corresponds to TRBD1 (5 bases). The CDR3 contains 15 residues. Between the trimmed V and J ends, which lost 4 bases and 1 base, there was a span of 11 bases. Germline loops: CDR1 MNHEY, CDR2 SMNVEV (reference sequence). The CDR3 DNA follows: TGTGCCAGCAGTTCCGAAGGGGCGAGCAATCAGCCCCAGCATTTT. As protein: CASSSEGASNQPQHF.

The table lists this clonotype with a few counts. The junction differs from germline at one of its ends, possibly a read error. The V call is TRBV10-3, the J call TRBJ2-6, with a tentative D call TRBD1 (5 bases). This CDR3 comprises 13 residues. Germline CDR1 reads ENHRY; CDR2 reads SYGVKD. CDR3: CAVLGSGASVLTF. CDR3 bases: TGTGCCGTCTTGGGTTCTGGGGCCAGCGTCCTGACTTTC.

The V and J genes are TRBV20-1 and TRBJ2-1, with D maybe TRBD2 (5 bases). Trimming cost V 3 bases and J 4 bases, with 10 bases left between them. Per germline, CDR1 DFQATT and CDR2 SNEGSKA (reference sequence). This CDR3 is built from 13 residues. The CDR3 DNA follows: TGCAGTGCTAGGGGGAGCCGATACAATGAGCAGTTCTTC. This encodes CSARGSRYNEQFF.

The chain uses TRBV7-2 and TRBJ2-3; 7 nucleotides line up with TRBD2. Losses at the gene ends were 5 bases for V and 3 bases for J; bases not matched to a gene: 5. CDR3 length equals 14 residues. CDR1 is SGHTA and CDR2 is FQGNSA in the germline V gene. CDR3 residues: CASSRGLETDTQYF. Written as DNA, the CDR3 is TGTGCCAGCAGCCGAGGACTAGAGACAGATACGCAGTATTTT. The full variable domain, with the rest looked up from reference TRBV7-2 and TRBJ2-3, is GAGVSQSPSNKVTEKGKDVELRCDPISGHTALYWYRQSLGQGLEFLIYFQGNSAPDKSGLPSDRFSAERTGGSVSTLTIQRTQQEDSAVYLCASSRGLETDTQYFGPGTRLTVL.

The table lists this clonotype with a count of one. The chain uses TRBV11-3 and TRBJ2-1; TRBD1 aligns across 8 bases. The CDR3 runs to 15 residues. Trimming took 2 bases from V and 7 from J; bases not matched to a gene: 7. Germline lookup yields CDR1 SGHNT and CDR2 YENEEA. The CDR3 nucleotides are TGTGCCAGCAGCTTACGCAGGGGGCATCGGAATGAGCAGTTCTTC. Translation gives CASSLRRGHRNEQFF.

The rearrangement links TRBV6-1 to TRBJ1-5; possibly TRBD1 for D (5 bases). The CDR3 covers 17 residues. V gave up 4 bases and J gave up 0 bases, with 16 bases separating them. Germline values: CDR1 MNHNS, CDR2 SASEGT. CDR3 amino acids: CASSGGTAPYSNQPQHF. The CDR3 DNA is TGTGCCAGCAGTGGAGGGACCGCACCTTATAGCAATCAGCCCCAGCATTTT.

CDR3 residues: CASSLERVTGANVLTF. CDR3 in DNA: TGTGCCAGCAGCTTAGAGAGGGTGACTGGGGCCAACGTCCTGACTTTC. This chain connects TRBV13 to TRBJ2-6, with D perhaps TRBD2 (5 bases). CDR1 is PRHDT, CDR2 FYEKMQ, per germline (reference sequence). This CDR3 comprises 16 residues. Between the trimmed V and J ends, which lost 1 base and 2 bases, there was a span of 9 bases. Full variable domain (outside the CDR3, taken from reference TRBV13 and TRBJ2-6): AAGVIQSPRHLIKEKRETATLKCYPIPRHDTVYWYQQGPGQDPQFLISFYEKMQSDKGSIPDRFSAQQFSDYHSELNMSSLELGDSALYFCASSLERVTGANVLTFGAGSRLTVL.

This clonotype was seen a handful of times. The chain joins TRBV6-6 to TRBJ2-5; tentative D call: TRBD1 (6 bases). V was pared by 0 bases and J by 3 bases, with 8 bases between. Germline lookup yields CDR1 MNHNY and CDR2 SVGAGI (reference sequence). The CDR3 extends over 14 amino acids. This CDR3 reads CASSYSTGEETQYF. The CDR3 coding sequence is TGTGCCAGCAGTTACTCGACAGGAGAAGAGACCCAGTACTTC.

This chain joins TRBV7-9 and TRBJ2-7; TRBD2 agrees at 7 bases. The DNA end lines up better with TRBJ2-5; the J call may be wrong. The CDR3 totals 13 residues. Looked up from germline, CDR1 is SEHNR and CDR2 is FQNEAQ (reference sequence). CDR3 bases: TGTGCCAGCAGCTTAGGCGGGAGAAAGACCCAGTACTTC. Protein sequence: CASSLGGRKTQYF.

The chain links TRBV29-1 to TRBJ1-2, with D perhaps matching TRBD1 (5 bases). The CDR3 is 15 amino acids. V gave up 5 bases and J gave up 0 bases, with 16 bases separating them. Germline assignment: CDR1 SQVTM and CDR2 ANQGSEA. CDR3 bases: TGCAGCGTTTTACGGCAGGGTGAAGCTAACTATGGCTACACCTTC. Translation: CSVLRQGEANYGYTF.

V and J are TRBV6-5 and TRBJ2-3; D gene ambiguous. The CDR3 is 14 amino acids. Germline CDR1 is MNHEY and CDR2 is SVGAGI. Trimming took 2 bases from V and 3 from J, leaving 9 bases between them. The CDR3 sequence is CASSYLLSTDTQYF. The CDR3 DNA sequence: TGTGCCAGCAGTTACCTCTTGTCAACAGATACGCAGTATTTT.

This clonotype has only a few counts. A junction end diverges from the germline sequence, so it may reflect a read error. CDR3 protein: CASGLGSSGQETQYF. The CDR3 coding sequence is TGTGCCAGCGGTTTAGGCAGCTCAGGGCAAGAGACCCAGTACTTC. This chain links TRBV12-3 or TRBV12-4 with TRBJ2-5, with D possibly being TRBD1 (5 bases). This CDR3 region has 15 residues.

This clonotype has more than one count but fewer than ten. The chain links TRBV4-1 to TRBJ2-5; TRBD1 aligns across 7 bases. The DNA end lines up better with TRBJ2-7; the J call may be wrong. Germline V gene data show CDR1 as MGHRA and CDR2 as YSYEKL. CDR3 size: 15 residues. CDR3 DNA: TGCGCCAGCAGCCATTCCGGGACAGTGTCCTACGAGCAGTACTTC. This gives the protein CASSHSGTVSYEQYF.

The rearrangement links TRBV5-1 to TRBJ2-5; weak D call: TRBD1 (6 bases). Germline V lookup: CDR1 SGHRS, CDR2 YFSETQ. The CDR3 spans 14 residues. The ends were cut back, 4 bases at V and 5 bases at J, with 15 bases in the middle. The CDR3 DNA is TGCGCCAGCAGCCCCCGTCGACAGGAGGAGACCCAGTACTTC. This gives the protein CASSPRRQEETQYF.

This clonotype was counted a few times. The rearrangement uses TRBV12-3 or TRBV12-4 and TRBJ2-1, with 11 bases fitting TRBD2. This CDR3 contains 15 residues. Trimming took 7 bases from V and 4 from J; bases not matched to a gene: 6. The CDR3 DNA is TGTGCCAGCATCGGACCTAGCGGGGGGTACAATGAGCAGTTCTTC. Protein product: CASIGPSGGYNEQFF.

This clonotype was observed a few times. The gene calls are TRBV6-5 and TRBJ2-7; D remains unclear. Germline lookup yields CDR1 MNHEY and CDR2 SVGAGI. V was trimmed by 7 bases and J by 2 bases, leaving 12 bases between them. The CDR3 runs to 13 residues. CDR3 DNA: TGTGCCAGCATTGAACCCGCAACCTACGAGCAGTACTTC. Translating it yields CASIEPATYEQYF.

The CDR3 nucleotides read TGCGCCAGCAGCGAATCACCCGGGACTAGGCTCACAGATACGCAGTATTTT. Protein: CASSESPGTRLTDTQYF. This rearrangement joins TRBV5-1 to TRBJ2-3, with 8 bases lining up with TRBD2. Germline-derived CDR1 and CDR2 are SGHRS and YFSETQ. The CDR3 is 17 residues long. The J segment lost 2 bases and the V segment lost 4 bases, leaving 12 bases of the junction unmatched.

V and J are TRBV11-2 and TRBJ2-7; D not certain. The J call could be wrong; TRBJ2-5 is a better fit for the DNA end. The CDR3 runs to 15 residues. Germline values: CDR1 SGHAT, CDR2 FQNNGV. CDR3 DNA sequence: TGTGCCAGCAGCTTAGGAGACTTCCACTTAGAGACCCAGTACTTC. It specifies CASSLGDFHLETQYF.

This chain links TRBV12-3 or TRBV12-4 with TRBJ2-7; D possibly corresponds to TRBD2 (6 bases). Between the trimmed V and J ends, which lost 4 bases and 6 bases, there was a span of 16 bases. This CDR3 contains 14 residues. The CDR3 DNA reads TGTGCCAGCAGTTATCGGGACTTCGTGGGCGAGCAGTACTTC. Its protein product is CASSYRDFVGEQYF.

This clonotype turned up a few times. The chain employs TRBV12-3 or TRBV12-4 and TRBJ1-1; D unresolved. Trimming took off 2 bases at V and 5 bases at J, with 9 bases between the two ends. This CDR3 has 13 residues. CDR3 sequence reads: CASSLSGWTEAFF. The CDR3 DNA is TGTGCCAGCAGTTTATCTGGCTGGACTGAAGCTTTCTTT.

This clonotype was found a few times. The chain has TRBV4-1 and TRBJ2-3, with D possibly matching TRBD2 (6 bases). The CDR3 consists of 18 residues. Germline loops: CDR1 MGHRA, CDR2 YSYEKL. Trimming took off 0 bases at V and 2 bases at J, with 18 bases between the two ends. CDR3: CASSQDDELAAPTDTQYF. The DNA for the CDR3 is TGCGCCAGCAGCCAAGATGACGAACTAGCTGCTCCCACAGATACGCAGTATTTT.

This clonotype came up a few times. The rearrangement uses TRBV24-1 and TRBJ2-3; 7 bases agree with TRBD2. V dropped 4 bases and J dropped 6; count of bases not matched to a gene: 21. Germline CDR1 is KGHDR and CDR2 is SFDVKD. The CDR3 consists of 19 residues. Here the CDR3 DNA reads TGTGCCACCAGTGACTCCCGGCCGGAGACGGGGGGAGCGTGGGATACGCAGTATTTT. Amino acid sequence: CATSDSRPETGGAWDTQYF.

This chain uses TRBV25-1 with TRBJ2-3, with D perhaps TRBD1 (6 bases). The CDR3 consists of 14 residues. Deletions cut 3 bases from V and 3 bases from J, with 10 bases between. Germline CDR1 and CDR2: MGHDK and SYGVNS. CDR3 residues: CASSEGAWTDTQYF. In DNA form, the CDR3 reads TGTGCCAGCAGTGAGGGGGCTTGGACAGATACGCAGTATTTT.

This chain joins TRBV6-6 and TRBJ2-3; 7 bases match TRBD2. This CDR3 region has 13 residues. Germline CDR1 and CDR2: MNHNY and SVGAGI (reference sequence). J was trimmed by 8 bases and V by 2 bases; bases with no gene match: 4. This chain's CDR3 is CASSYPGLTTQYF. CDR3 nucleotide sequence: TGTGCCAGCAGTTACCCGGGACTAACTACGCAGTATTTT.

The J gene is TRBJ2-7, the V gene TRBV20-1, with a possible D match to TRBD1 (7 bases). In germline, CDR1 is DFQATT, CDR2 SNEGSKA (reference sequence). Trimming shortened V by 5 bases and J by 3 bases, and 14 bases separated the two germline ends. The CDR3 runs 13 residues. This CDR3 reads CSAREHRGYEQYF. The CDR3 bases are TGCAGTGCTCGGGAGCACAGGGGCTACGAGCAGTACTTC.

The chain recombines TRBV6-5 with TRBJ2-3, with D perhaps TRBD2 (6 bases). CDR3 length equals 14 residues. The V end was cut by 10 bases, the J end by 2 bases, with 16 bases between. Germline V gives CDR1 MNHEY, CDR2 SVGAGI. CDR3 nucleotides: TGTGCCACCCGTTGGGCGGGGAACACAGATACGCAGTATTTT. Encoded protein: CATRWAGNTDTQYF.

The chain recombines TRBV20-1 with TRBJ2-7; 8 nucleotides agree with TRBD1. J was trimmed by 0 bases and V by 5 bases; bases with no gene match: 9. The germline V gene encodes CDR1 DFQATT and CDR2 SNEGSKA (reference sequence). The CDR3 is 15 amino acids. The CDR3 sequence is CSAPSDRASSYEQYF. The CDR3, as DNA: TGCAGTGCTCCTTCGGACAGGGCAAGCTCCTACGAGCAGTACTTC.

The chain carries TRBV12-3 or TRBV12-4 and TRBJ1-1, with a weak D call TRBD1 (5 bases). Trimming left V 3 bases short and J 11 bases short, with 28 bases between. CDR3 length equals 17 residues. The CDR3 DNA is TGTGCCAGCAGTTTGGACCCAGGGAGAGGAGACAAAAATTCGGCTTTCTTT. Its protein product is CASSLDPGRGDKNSAFF.

A remark on this clonotype: One junction end does not reproduce the germline sequence, and a read error may be involved. J is TRBJ2-1 and V is TRBV25-1; D is possibly TRBD2 (6 bases). CDR1 and CDR2 (germline): MGHDK, SYGVNS. The CDR3 loop spans 17 amino acids. The CDR3: CASSDPLPGTDNNGQFF. As DNA, the CDR3 is TGTGCCAGCAGTGACCCCCTCCCCGGGACTGATAACAATGGGCAGTTCTTC.